Listed below are T cell receptor beta chains from one sample, sequenced in a study of cytomegalovirus exposure and HLA in healthy donors. Sequencing was performed with immunoSEQ multiplex PCR; in TCRdb, only in-frame clones are kept and a portion is missing. The sample consists of 200,000 or so clones, roughly four fifths of them appearing once. The sequencing input was PBMCs. Receptors originate from a boy aged 2 to 10 in good health and CMV-seronegative. The CDR3 runs from the conserved cysteine through the conserved F or W. The D gene is left open where the match is weak.

J,V,D,DNA,CDR3
TRBJ1-2,TRBV5-7,TRBD1,TGTGCCAGCAGCTATTGCCGGGACAGGGTTAATGGCTACACCTTC,CASSYCRDRVNGYTF
TRBJ1-2,TRBV9,.,TGTGCCAGCAGCCGTTTAGGGGGTAATGGCTACACCTTC,CASSRLGGNGYTF
TRBJ1-3,TRBV18,TRBD1,TGTGCCAGCTCACCAGACAGGGGGACTGGAAACACCATATATTTT,CASSPDRGTGNTIYF
TRBJ2-1,TRBV4-2,.,TGTGCCAGCAGCCAAGCCTCAGGGGATAATGAGCAGTTCTTC,CASSQASGDNEQFF
TRBJ1-1,TRBV4-1,TRBD1,TGCGCCAGCAGCCAACGGGCGACAGGGGCCTCTAACACTGAAGCTTTCTTT,CASSQRATGASNTEAFF
TRBJ2-1,TRBV18,TRBD2,TGTGCCAGCTCACAACAGCGGGGGGGCCGGGATGAGCAGTTCTTC,CASSQQRGGRDEQFF
TRBJ1-2,TRBV7-9,TRBD1,TGTGCCAGCAGCTTAGCTTACAGGGGGAGGTATGGCTACACCTTC,CASSLAYRGRYGYTF
TRBJ2-7,TRBV7-9,.,TGTGCCAGCAGCTTAAAGGGGCTGCCCTACGAGCAGTACTTC,CASSLKGLPYEQYF
TRBJ2-5,TRBV5-1,.,TGCGCCAGCAGCCCGTGGGCGGGGAGGGAGACCCAGTACTTC,CASSPWAGRETQYF
TRBJ2-2,TRBV30,TRBD1,TGTGCCTGGAGTAAAGGGACAGGGAGTCGCGACAGCGGGGAGCTGTTTTTT,CAWSKGTGSRDSGELFF
TRBJ2-2,TRBV6-5,.,TGTGCCAGCAGTTTCAGGGTGTCCCCCGGGGAGCTGTTTTTT,CASSFRVSPGELFF
TRBJ2-1,TRBV7-3,TRBD2,TGTGCCAGCAGCTTACTAGCGGATGCCTACAATGAGCAGCTCTTC,CASSLLADAYNEQLF
TRBJ2-3,TRBV9,.,TGTGCCAGCAGCGTAACAGGGGGGGTCACAGATACGCAGTATTTT,CASSVTGGVTDTQYF
TRBJ2-1,TRBV10-3,TRBD2,TGTGCCATCAGTGAGCGAATACTAGCGGGGGGAAACAATGAGCAGTTCTTC,CAISERILAGGNNEQFF